This passage covers 15 T cell receptor beta chains from one sample sequenced in a study of cytomegalovirus exposure and HLA in healthy donors. The assay was immunoSEQ multiplex PCR, and TCRdb's table has in-frame clones only and misses some. The table records 160,000 or so clones, about 89% of them present only once. The sequencing sample was made of PBMCs. The receptors were sampled from a man between 18 and 35 years old in good health and CMV-seropositive.

The genes are TRBV5-1 and TRBJ2-2; a weak D match, TRBD1 (6 bases). Germline CDR1 SGHRS, CDR2 YFSETQ. The CDR3 has 12 amino acids. Trimming took off 3 bases at V and 6 bases at J, with 6 bases between the two ends. The CDR3, as DNA: TGCGCCAGCAGCTGGACAGCCGGGGAGCTGTTTTTT. This translates into CASSWTAGELFF.

The chain uses TRBV4-2 and TRBJ1-2; no clear D gene. CDR1 and CDR2 (germline): LGHNA, YNFKEQ. The CDR3 length is 12 residues. Trimming left V 4 bases short and J 8 bases short, with 11 bases between. The CDR3 DNA reads TGTGCCAGCAGCCTCCGATCGGGGGGCTACACCTTC. Protein sequence: CASSLRSGGYTF.

Worth noting for this clone: The junction departs from germline at one end; a sequencing error may be responsible. This rearrangement joins TRBV7-7 to TRBJ2-2, with 7 nucleotides matching TRBD2. Germline-derived CDR1 and CDR2 are SSHAT and FNYEAQ (reference sequence). CDR3 length: 15 residues. This CDR3 reads CASSPISGDTGELFF. The CDR3 bases are TGTGCTAGCAGCCCGATCAGCGGGGACACCGGGGAGCTGTTTTTT.

The gene calls are TRBV10-3 and TRBJ1-1; D not resolved. Germline V gene lookup returns CDR1 ENHRY and CDR2 SYGVKD. Trimming pared 7 bases from V and 5 bases from J, leaving 11 bases between. The CDR3 is 12 residues long. CDR3 loop: CAINCSGTEAFF. For the CDR3, the DNA is TGTGCCATCAATTGTTCGGGGACTGAAGCTTTCTTT.

The J gene is TRBJ2-1, the V gene TRBV15, with TRBD2 matching 11 bases. The V segment lost 5 bases and the J segment 3 bases; nucleotides outside the gene matches: 3. CDR1 is LNHNV, CDR2 YYDKDF, per germline (reference sequence). This CDR3 has 15 amino acids. The CDR3 region is CATSGGLAVYNEQFF. CDR3 in DNA: TGTGCCACCAGCGGGGGACTAGCGGTCTACAATGAGCAGTTCTTC. Looking up the rest from reference TRBV15 and TRBJ2-1 gives the full variable domain: DAMVIQNPRYQVTQFGKPVTLSCSQTLNHNVMYWYQQKSSQAPKLLFHYYDKDFNNEADTPDNFQSRRPNTSFCFLDIRSPGLGDTAMYLCATSGGLAVYNEQFFGPGTRLTVL.

CDR3 residues: CASGAGQGNTEAFF. The CDR3, as DNA: TGTGCCAGCGGGGCAGGACAGGGAAACACTGAAGCTTTCTTT. The chain joins TRBV28 to TRBJ1-1; 8 bases agree with TRBD1. Germline V gene lookup returns CDR1 MDHEN and CDR2 SYDVKM. The CDR3 sequence is 14 residues long. V trimming: 8 bases; J trimming: 2 bases; junction bases outside the gene matches: 7.

The chain joins TRBV9 to TRBJ2-3; maybe TRBD2 (5 bases). V lost 4 bases, J lost 5 bases, and 11 bases lay in between. The CDR3 loop spans 13 amino acids. Germline CDR1 SGDLS, CDR2 YYNGEE. The CDR3 protein is CASSPGGGDTQYF. DNA for the CDR3: TGTGCCAGCAGCCCCGGAGGCGGAGATACGCAGTATTTT.

The CDR3: CASSHRLNEQFF. The CDR3 DNA is TGTGCCAGCTCACATAGACTCAATGAGCAGTTCTTC. The chain recombines TRBV18 with TRBJ2-1; the D is unclear. V shed 4 bases and J shed 6 bases, with 7 bases lying between them. CDR3 length: 12 amino acids. The germline gives CDR1 KGHSH, CDR2 LQKENI. The whole variable domain, remainder taken from reference TRBV18 and TRBJ2-1, is NAGVMQNPRHLVRRRGQEARLRCSPMKGHSHVYWYRQLPEEGLKFMVYLQKENIIDESGMPKERFSAEFPKEGPSILRIQQVVRGDSAAYFCASSHRLNEQFFGPGTRLTVL.

This clone showed up just once. The J gene is TRBJ2-7, the V gene TRBV13; 13 positions agree with TRBD2. Germline loops: CDR1 PRHDT, CDR2 FYEKMQ (reference sequence). Trimming at V came to 3 bases and at J to 1 base, leaving 12 bases not matched to a gene. The CDR3 runs 19 residues. This chain's CDR3 is CASSFTSGGEEGSSYEQYF. The CDR3 DNA reads TGTGCCAGCAGCTTTACTAGCGGGGGGGAGGAAGGAAGTTCCTACGAGCAGTACTTC.

This chain links TRBV4-2 with TRBJ2-7, with 7 positions matching TRBD2. Per the germline V gene, CDR1 is LGHNA and CDR2 is YNFKEQ. V gave up 4 bases and J gave up 2 bases; unmatched junction bases: 8. The CDR3 contains 15 residues. DNA of the CDR3: TGTGCCAGCAGCCCGACCCCGGGAGGAACCTACGAGCAGTACTTC. Translation: CASSPTPGGTYEQYF.

V gene TRBV28 combines with J gene TRBJ1-1; D remains ambiguous. This CDR3 has 14 amino acids. The germline CDR1 and CDR2 sequences are MDHEN and SYDVKM. V was trimmed by 2 bases and J by 4 bases, leaving 11 bases between them. This CDR3 is CASSLRLEFTEAFF. CDR3 nucleotide sequence: TGTGCCAGCAGTTTACGCCTTGAGTTCACTGAAGCTTTCTTT.

This sequence joins TRBV9 and TRBJ1-1; 11 bases map to TRBD1. CDR3 length: 17 residues. Germline V CDR1 and CDR2: SGDLS, YYNGEE. The junction had 6 bases not matched to a gene; V was cut back by 0 bases and J by 2 bases. CDR3 in amino acids: CASSVEWTGGSNTEAFF. CDR3 in DNA: TGTGCCAGCAGCGTAGAATGGACAGGGGGCTCTAACACTGAAGCTTTCTTT.

The chain joins TRBV9 to TRBJ2-7, with 11 bases identical to TRBD2. The germline gives CDR1 SGDLS, CDR2 YYNGEE. There are 14 residues in the CDR3. V was clipped by 0 bases and J by 7 bases; unmatched bases: 3. CDR3 in amino acids: CASSVGGLAAEQYF. The DNA for the CDR3 is TGTGCCAGCAGCGTAGGGGGACTAGCGGCGGAGCAGTACTTC.

The genes are TRBV29-1 and TRBJ2-5, with 8 bases matching TRBD2. This CDR3 has 17 amino acids. The germline gives CDR1 SQVTM, CDR2 ANQGSEA. With V trimmed by 7 bases and J by 2 bases, 18 bases remained unmatched. The CDR3 spells CSATGTRGRSLQETQYF. CDR3 in DNA: TGCAGCGCCACGGGGACTAGGGGAAGAAGTTTACAAGAGACCCAGTACTTC.

The rearrangement joins TRBV15 to TRBJ2-3; D is unresolved. This CDR3 has 18 amino acids. The germline V gene has CDR1 LNHNV and CDR2 YYDKDF (reference sequence). Trimming removed 0 bases at V and 6 bases at J, with 22 bases between. Here the CDR3 DNA reads TGTGCCACCAGCAGAGATCTTGGTGTTAAAGAACTCGCCGATACGCAGTATTTT. It codes for CATSRDLGVKELADTQYF.